This T cell receptor beta chain emerged from a study of identical twins. General study findings and limits: There is a chance that invariant MAIT and iNKT cells partially muddied zero-insertion analyses. Beta out-of-frame sequences showed weaker excess sharing between twins.

TCRdb ran MiXCR on the 5' RACE reads and lists one entry per CDR3 protein. The data show around 340,000 distinct CDR3 sequences, 9% to 10% seen once. This clonotype was observed a few times. Its antigen is not identified. The CDR3 is made up of 18 amino acids. The trim removed 4 bases at V and 3 bases at J, leaving 17 bases unmatched. Germline V gives CDR1 SGHRS, CDR2 YFSETQ. Sequenced: naive T cells sorted from blood. The chain recombines TRBV5-1 with TRBJ1-2, with TRBD1 identical over 8 bases. The sequence derives from a woman in her 50s in good health. Written as DNA, the CDR3 is TGCGCCAGCAGCCTCGCGAATATTCCAGGGGGCCGGGACTATGGCTACACCTTC. Its protein is CASSLANIPGGRDYGYTF.